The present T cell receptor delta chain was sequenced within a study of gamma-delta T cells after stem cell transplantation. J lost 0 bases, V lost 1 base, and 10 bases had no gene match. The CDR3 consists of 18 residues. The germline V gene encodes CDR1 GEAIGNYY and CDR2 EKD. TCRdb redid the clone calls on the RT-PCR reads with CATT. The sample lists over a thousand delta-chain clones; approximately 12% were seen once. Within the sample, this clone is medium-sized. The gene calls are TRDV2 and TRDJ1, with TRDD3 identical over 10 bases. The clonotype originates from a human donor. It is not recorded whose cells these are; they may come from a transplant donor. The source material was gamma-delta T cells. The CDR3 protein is CACDTLGDPETNTDKLIF. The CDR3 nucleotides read TGTGCCTGTGACACACTGGGGGATCCCGAAACAAACACCGATAAACTCATCTTT.